This TCR beta chain was recorded in a study of cytomegalovirus exposure and HLA in healthy donors. Despite likely unrecorded immune exposures, the donors were nominally healthy at the time of sampling. Researchers ran the PCR with 60 Vbeta and 13 Jbeta primers. The repertoire was sequenced with immunoSEQ multiplex PCR; TCRdb's copy has only in-frame clones and lacks some. The repertoire holds some 140,000 clones, with more than 60% as singletons. This clone was recorded a few times. Its antigen is currently unknown. Study-wide findings and caveats: In a later analysis, a missense DCLRE1C variant was linked to TCR beta V- and J-gene trimming. Available immune exposure information covered CMV serostatus only. The study found most TCR sequences rare, yet found some public TCRs in many donors.

This sequence was found in a woman in her forties or fifties in good health and CMV-seropositive. The specimen was PBMCs.

The CDR3 DNA reads as TGTGCCAGCAGCCTACAGGGGACCGGGGCCAACGTCCTGACTTTC. Encoded protein: CASSLQGTGANVLTF. The chain recombines TRBV25-1 with TRBJ2-6; 7 bases are shared with TRBD1. The V and J ends lost 6 bases and 4 bases, in that order; junction bases with no gene match: 6. CDR1 is MGHDK, CDR2 SYGVNS, per germline. CDR3 length equals 15 residues.